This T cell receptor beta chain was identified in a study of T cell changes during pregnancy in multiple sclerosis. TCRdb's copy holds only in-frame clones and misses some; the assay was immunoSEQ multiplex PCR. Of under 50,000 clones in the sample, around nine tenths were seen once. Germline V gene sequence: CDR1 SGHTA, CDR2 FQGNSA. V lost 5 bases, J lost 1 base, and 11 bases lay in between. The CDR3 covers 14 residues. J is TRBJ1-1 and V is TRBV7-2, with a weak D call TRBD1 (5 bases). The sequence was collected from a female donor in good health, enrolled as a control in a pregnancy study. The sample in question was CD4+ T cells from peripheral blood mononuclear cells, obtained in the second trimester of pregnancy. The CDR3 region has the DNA TGTGCCAGCAGCCCTAGGGGCAGGAACACTGAAGCTTTCTTT. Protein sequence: CASSPRGRNTEAFF.